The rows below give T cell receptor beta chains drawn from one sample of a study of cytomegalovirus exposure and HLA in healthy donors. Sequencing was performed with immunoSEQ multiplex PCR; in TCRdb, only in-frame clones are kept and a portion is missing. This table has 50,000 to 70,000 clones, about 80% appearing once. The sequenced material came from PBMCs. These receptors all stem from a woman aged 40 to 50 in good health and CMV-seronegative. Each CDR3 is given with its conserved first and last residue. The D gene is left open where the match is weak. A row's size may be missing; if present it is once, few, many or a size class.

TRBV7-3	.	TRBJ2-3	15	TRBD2	TGTGCCAGCAGCACCACGGGACTAGCGGGAGATACGCAGTATTTT	CASSTTGLAGDTQYF
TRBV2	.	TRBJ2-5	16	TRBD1	TGTGCCAGCAGTGAAAGGGGACAGGGGCCGCAAGAGACCCAGTACTTC	CASSERGQGPQETQYF
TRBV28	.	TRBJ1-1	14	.	TGTGCCAGCGCCCCCGGGGGGACGTACACTGAAGCTTTCTTT	CASAPGGTYTEAFF
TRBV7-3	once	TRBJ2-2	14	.	TGTGCCAGCAGCTTACAGGGGTCAGGCGGGGAGCTGTTTTTT	CASSLQGSGGELFF
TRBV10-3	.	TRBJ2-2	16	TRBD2	TGTGCCATCAGTGAGAGCAGCGGGACGGACACCGGGGAGCTGTTTTTT	CAISESSGTDTGELFF
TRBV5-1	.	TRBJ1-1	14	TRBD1	TGCGCCAGCAGCCCACAGGGGTTTAACACTGAAGCTTTCTTT	CASSPQGFNTEAFF
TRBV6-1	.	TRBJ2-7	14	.	TGTGCCAGCAGTGAAGCTGGGACTGGCTACGAGCAGTACTTC	CASSEAGTGYEQYF
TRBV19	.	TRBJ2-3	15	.	TGTGCCAGTGGGGGGGCCGGGACCTTCACAGATACGCAGTATTTT	CASGGAGTFTDTQYF
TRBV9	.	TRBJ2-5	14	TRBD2	TGTGCCAGCAGCGTAGGGGTAGCGGGAGGCCGACGAGACTTC	CASSVGVAGGRRDF
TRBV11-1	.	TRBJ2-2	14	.	TGTGCCAGCAGCTTAAGAGCGGGCGGCGGGGAGCTGTTTTTT	CASSLRAGGGELFF
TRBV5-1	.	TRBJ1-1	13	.	TGCGCCAGCAGCTTGATAACAACGACTGAAGCTTTCTTT	CASSLITTTEAFF
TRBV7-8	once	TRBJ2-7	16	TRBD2	TGTGCCAGCAGCTTAGCCAGGCCGTCGGGAGGTGGCGAGCAGTACTTC	CASSLARPSGGGEQYF
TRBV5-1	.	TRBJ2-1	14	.	TGCGCCAGCAGGTTGCGGGTCGGAGACAATGAGCAGTTCTTC	CASRLRVGDNEQFF
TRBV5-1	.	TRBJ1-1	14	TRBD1	TGCGCCAGCAGCGGTGGACAGGGACGAACTGAAGCTTTCTTT	CASSGGQGRTEAFF
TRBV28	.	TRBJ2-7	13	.	TGTGCCAGCAGTTTGCTAGGATGGGACGAGCAGTACTTC	CASSLLGWDEQYF
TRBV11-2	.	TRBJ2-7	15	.	TGTGCCAGCAGCTTAGCAGGCGGGGTCTCCTACGAGCAGTACTTC	CASSLAGGVSYEQYF
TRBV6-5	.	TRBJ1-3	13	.	TGTGCCAGCAGCTACTGGCCTGGAAACACCATATATTTT	CASSYWPGNTIYF
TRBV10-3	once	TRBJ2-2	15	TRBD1	TGTGCCATCAGGCCGACAGGGAGAAACACCGGGGAGCTGTTTTTT	CAIRPTGRNTGELFF
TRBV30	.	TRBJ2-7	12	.	TGTGCCTGGAGTCCCGGCGGGGACGAGCAGTACTTC	CAWSPGGDEQYF
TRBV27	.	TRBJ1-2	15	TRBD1	TGTGCCAGCAGCCGAGGACAGGGGTGGCTATGGGGCTACACCTTC	CASSRGQGWLWGYTF
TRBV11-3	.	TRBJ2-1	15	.	TGTGCCAGCAGCTTCGGCGGGAGCACAGGGAATGAGCAGTTCTTC	CASSFGGSTGNEQFF
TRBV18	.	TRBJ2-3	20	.	TGTGCCAGCTCACAGAACACCGGGGCAGGGGACCCTTCTAGCACAGATACGCAGTATTTT	CASSQNTGAGDPSSTDTQYF
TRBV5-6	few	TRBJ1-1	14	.	TGTGCCAGCAACCAGGGTCAGGGCTGGACTGAAGCTTTCTTT	CASNQGQGWTEAFF
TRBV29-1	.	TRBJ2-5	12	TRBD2	TGCAGCGCCGGGGTGGGGGGGGAGACCCAGTACTTC	CSAGVGGETQYF
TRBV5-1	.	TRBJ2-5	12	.	TGCGCCAGCAGCTTGGCCCGGGAGACCCAGTACTTC	CASSLARETQYF
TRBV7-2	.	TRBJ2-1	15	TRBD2	TGTGCCAGCAGCTTAGTCGCAGCGGGAACTCATGAGCAGTTCTTC	CASSLVAAGTHEQFF
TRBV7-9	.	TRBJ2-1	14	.	TGTGCCAGCAGCCCAGGGACTGATCAAAATGAGCAGTTCTTC	CASSPGTDQNEQFF
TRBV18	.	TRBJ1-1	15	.	TGTGCCAGCTCACCACCGGACTACCCTAGGGCTGAAGCTTTCTTT	CASSPPDYPRAEAFF
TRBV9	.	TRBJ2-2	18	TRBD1	TGTGCCAGCAGCGAGACCCCCGGGACAGGGGGCTACACCGGGGAGCTGTTTTTT	CASSETPGTGGYTGELFF
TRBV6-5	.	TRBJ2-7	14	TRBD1	TGTGCCAGCAGTAAAGACAGGGGAGGCTACGAGCAGTACTTC	CASSKDRGGYEQYF
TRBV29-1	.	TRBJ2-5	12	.	TGCAGCTCGACAGTCAGGTTGGGGACCCAGTACTTC	CSSTVRLGTQYF
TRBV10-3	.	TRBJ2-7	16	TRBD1	TGTGCCATCAGTGACCCCGACAGGGTGGGATCCTACGAGCAGTACTTC	CAISDPDRVGSYEQYF
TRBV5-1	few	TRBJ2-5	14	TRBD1	TGCGCCAGCAGCGAAGGACAGGGTCAAGAGACCCAGTACTTC	CASSEGQGQETQYF
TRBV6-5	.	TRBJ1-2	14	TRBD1	TGTGCCAGCAGTCCATGGACAGGGTACTATGGCTACACCTTC	CASSPWTGYYGYTF
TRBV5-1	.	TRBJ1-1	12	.	TGCGCCAGCAGACAGGTGAACACTGAAGCTTTCTTT	CASRQVNTEAFF
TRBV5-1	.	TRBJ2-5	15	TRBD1	TGCGCCAGCAGCTTGAATACAGGGGGTGGAGAGACCCAGTACTTC	CASSLNTGGGETQYF
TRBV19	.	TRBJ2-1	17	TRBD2	TGTGCCAGTAGCCTCCCGGGGGGTAGCGGGAGCAACAATGAGCAGTTCTTC	CASSLPGGSGSNNEQFF
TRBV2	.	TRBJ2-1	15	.	TGTGCCAGCAGTGAAGCCGCGACTAGCAGGGGTGAGCAGTTCTTC	CASSEAATSRGEQFF
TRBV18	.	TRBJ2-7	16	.	TGTGCCAGCTCACCCATGGAGGAGTACATCTCCTACGAGCAGTACTTC	CASSPMEEYISYEQYF
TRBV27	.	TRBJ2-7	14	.	TGTGCCAGCAGTTCCGGGACAAAAGGCTACGAGCAGTACTTC	CASSSGTKGYEQYF
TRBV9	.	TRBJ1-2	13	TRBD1	TGTGCCAGCAGCGTAGGAGACAGGGGTGGCTACACCTTC	CASSVGDRGGYTF
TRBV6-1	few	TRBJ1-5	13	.	TGTGCCAGCAGTGAGTCAGGGAAACAGCCCCAGCATTTT	CASSESGKQPQHF
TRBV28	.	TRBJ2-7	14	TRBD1	TGTGCCAGCAGTTTACAGGACAGGGCCTACGAGCAGTACTTC	CASSLQDRAYEQYF
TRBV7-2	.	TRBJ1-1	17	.	TGTGCCAGCAGCTTAGCGGGGTTGGGACATCAAAACACTGAAGCTTTCTTT	CASSLAGLGHQNTEAFF
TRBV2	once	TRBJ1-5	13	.	TGTGCCAGTAATCTAGGGGCATATCAGCCCCAGCATTTT	CASNLGAYQPQHF
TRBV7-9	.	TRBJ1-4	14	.	TGTGCCAGCAGCTTCGGACAGATTAATGAAAAACTGTTTTTT	CASSFGQINEKLFF
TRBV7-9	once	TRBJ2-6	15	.	TGTGCCAGCAGCTTTACTACCTCTGGGGCCAACGTCCTGACTTTC	CASSFTTSGANVLTF
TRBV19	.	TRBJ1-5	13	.	TGTGCCAGTAGTATAAGCGGTAACCAGCCCCAGCATTTT	CASSISGNQPQHF
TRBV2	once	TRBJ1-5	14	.	TGTGCCAGCACCAGGCAACATAGCAATCAGCCCCAGCATTTT	CASTRQHSNQPQHF
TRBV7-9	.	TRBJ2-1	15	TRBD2	TGTGCCAGCAGCTTAAGCGCGGGAGAAGGCAATGAGCAGTTCTTC	CASSLSAGEGNEQFF
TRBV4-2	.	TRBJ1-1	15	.	TGTGCCAGCAGCCAAGATTACAGGGCGACCACTGAAGCTTTCTTT	CASSQDYRATTEAFF
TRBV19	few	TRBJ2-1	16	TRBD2	TGTGCCAGTAGCACACTAGCGGAGAGCTCCTACAATGAGCAGTTCTTC	CASSTLAESSYNEQFF
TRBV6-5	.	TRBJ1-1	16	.	TGTGCCAGCAGTTACACGTACAGGAGCTCGAACACTGAAGCTTTCTTT	CASSYTYRSSNTEAFF
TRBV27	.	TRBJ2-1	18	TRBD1	TGTGCCAGCAGTTTAAGTCGGGACAGGGGGCGTGACTACAATGAGCAGTTCTTC	CASSLSRDRGRDYNEQFF
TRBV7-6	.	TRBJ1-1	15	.	TGTGCCAGCAGCTTACTTGCAGGGGCGAACACTGAAGCTTTCTTT	CASSLLAGANTEAFF
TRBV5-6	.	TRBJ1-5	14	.	TGTGCCAGCAGCTCCCGGGGATTCAATCAGCCCCAGCATTTT	CASSSRGFNQPQHF
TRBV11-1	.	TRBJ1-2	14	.	TGTGCCAGCAGCTCGAGGGAGGCAGGGTTTGGCTACACCTTC	CASSSREAGFGYTF
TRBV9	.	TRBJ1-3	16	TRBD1	TGTGCCAGCAGCGTAGTCGGGACAGGGACTGGAAACACCATATATTTT	CASSVVGTGTGNTIYF
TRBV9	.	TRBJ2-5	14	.	TGTGCCAGCAGCGTCACAGCCGGGGGAGAGACCCAGTACTTC	CASSVTAGGETQYF
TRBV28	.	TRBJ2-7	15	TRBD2	TGTGCCAGCAGTTTCGGACTAGCGGGCATAAACGAGCAGTACTTC	CASSFGLAGINEQYF